What follows are 12 T cell receptor beta chains derived from one specimen sequenced in a study of immune evolution from preneoplasia to lung adenocarcinoma. This table comes from immunoSEQ multiplex PCR, and its TCRdb copy is limited to in-frame clones, with some not included. Found here are 4,000 to 5,000 clones, around 82% of them singletons; the top ten hold roughly 15%. The source material was FFPE adjacent normal lung tissue. The receptors derive from a donor at least 70 years old with lung adenocarcinoma.

The chain uses TRBV30 and TRBJ1-6; D perhaps matches TRBD1 (5 bases). The V gene's germline CDR1 is GTSNPN and CDR2 SVGIG (reference sequence). V was pared by 8 bases and J by 11 bases, with 22 bases between. The CDR3 contains 14 residues. As DNA, the CDR3 is TGTGCCCGGACGGTTAGTGGGGCCGGGACACCCCTCCACTTT. Its protein is CARTVSGAGTPLHF. Together with reference TRBV30 and TRBJ1-6, the CDR3 gives the full variable domain: SQTIHQWPATLVQPVGSPLSLECTVEGTSNPNLYWYRQAAGRGLQLLFYSVGIGQISSEVPQNLSASRPQDRQFILSSKKLLLSDSGFYLCARTVSGAGTPLHFGNGTRLTVT.

This chain connects TRBV7-9 to TRBJ2-7, with no clear D. Germline V lookup: CDR1 SEHNR, CDR2 FQNEAQ (reference sequence). The V end was cut by 1 base, the J end by 5 bases, with 9 bases between. The CDR3 has 13 amino acids. CDR3 bases: TGTGCCAGCAGCTTAGGTGGGGTAAACGAGCAGTACTTC. Translation: CASSLGGVNEQYF. Full variable domain (missing parts from reference TRBV7-9 and TRBJ2-7): DTGVSQNPRHKITKRGQNVTFRCDPISEHNRLYWYRQTLGQGPEFLTYFQNEAQLEKSRLLSDRFSAERPKGSFSTLEIQRTEQGDSAMYLCASSLGGVNEQYFGPGTRLTVT.

The CDR3 DNA is TGTGCCAGTAGTACCAAGCCGAACACTGAAGCTTTCTTT. Translation gives CASSTKPNTEAFF. V usage is TRBV19 and J usage is TRBJ1-1; D gene ambiguous. Trimming left V 4 bases short and J 1 base short, with 7 bases between. This CDR3 spans 13 amino acids. CDR1 and CDR2 from the germline V gene are LNHDA and SQIVND (reference sequence).

The rearrangement links TRBV29-1 to TRBJ1-1; D is unresolved. CDR3 size: 9 residues. CDR1 and CDR2 (germline): SQVTM, ANQGSEA. V gave up 5 bases and J gave up 6 bases, with 4 bases separating them. Here the CDR3 DNA reads TGCAGCGTTCTCCCTGAAGCTTTCTTT. This encodes CSVLPEAFF.

The CDR3 bases are TGTGCCGCGGGATCAGCTAACTATGGCTACACCTTC. Residues: CAAGSANYGYTF. The chain couples TRBV6-5 to TRBJ1-2, with D hard to call. Germline loops: CDR1 MNHEY, CDR2 SVGAGI. Trimming left V 11 bases short and J 0 bases short, with 10 bases between. The CDR3 sequence is 12 residues long.

The V gene is TRBV28, the J gene TRBJ2-1; D might be TRBD2 (6 bases). Looked up from germline, CDR1 is MDHEN and CDR2 is SYDVKM. V was clipped by 4 bases and J by 1 base, with 11 bases between them. The CDR3 length is 15 residues. This chain's CDR3 is CASSYSGSSYNEQFF. The CDR3 bases are TGTGCCAGCAGTTATAGCGGAAGTTCCTACAATGAGCAGTTCTTC.

The rearrangement uses TRBV5-1 and TRBJ2-7; D is tentatively TRBD1 or TRBD2 (5 bases each). CDR1 is SGHRS and CDR2 is YFSETQ in the germline V gene. CDR3 length equals 14 residues. Trimming pared 2 bases from V and 6 bases from J, leaving 15 bases between. The CDR3 reads CASSLAGTTGEQYF. In DNA, the CDR3 is TGCGCCAGCAGCTTAGCCGGGACGACGGGCGAGCAGTACTTC.

This chain links TRBV5-1 with TRBJ2-1; 7 bases align to TRBD1. Germline trimming cut 4 bases from V and 6 bases from J; bases unmatched to any gene: 10. Per germline, CDR1 SGHRS and CDR2 YFSETQ. The CDR3 has 15 amino acids. CDR3 amino acids: CASSLRTGVGNEQFF. The CDR3 DNA is TGCGCCAGCAGCCTACGGACAGGAGTGGGCAATGAGCAGTTCTTC.

The chain joins TRBV9 to TRBJ2-7; D not resolved. V lost 3 bases and J 6 bases, leaving 13 bases between the germline ends. Germline assignment: CDR1 SGDLS and CDR2 YYNGEE. The length of the CDR3 is 13 residues. The chain's CDR3 is CASSGRMAGEQYF. For the CDR3, the DNA is TGTGCCAGCAGCGGAAGGATGGCCGGCGAGCAGTACTTC. The complete variable domain, with remaining parts taken from reference TRBV9 and TRBJ2-7, reads DSGVTQTPKHLITATGQRVTLRCSPRSGDLSVYWYQQSLDQGLQFLIQYYNGEERAKGNILERFSAQQFPDLHSELNLSSLELGDSALYFCASSGRMAGEQYFGPGTRLTVT.

The chain has TRBV28 and TRBJ2-7, with D hard to call. The germline V gene encodes CDR1 MDHEN and CDR2 SYDVKM. V shed 5 bases and J shed 6 bases, with 17 bases lying between them. The CDR3 covers 14 residues. This chain's CDR3 is CASSPQTPPGEQYF. The CDR3 nucleotides read TGTGCCAGCAGTCCCCAGACCCCTCCGGGCGAGCAGTACTTC.

The chain joins TRBV9 to TRBJ2-2; D is unclear. V was cut by 0 bases and J by 3 bases, with 9 bases left in between. The length of the CDR3 is 15 residues. CDR1 is SGDLS, CDR2 YYNGEE, per germline. DNA of the CDR3: TGTGCCAGCAGCGTAGAATACTGGCACACCGGGGAGCTGTTTTTT. This translates into CASSVEYWHTGELFF.

The chain couples TRBV27 to TRBJ2-7; D possibly corresponds to TRBD2 (5 bases). The germline V gene encodes CDR1 MNHEY and CDR2 SMNVEV (reference sequence). The CDR3 spans 15 residues. The V end was cut by 9 bases, the J end by 1 base, with 19 bases between. This CDR3 reads CARPEEDGWSYEQYF. CDR3 DNA: TGTGCCAGACCCGAGGAGGACGGTTGGTCCTACGAGCAGTACTTC.